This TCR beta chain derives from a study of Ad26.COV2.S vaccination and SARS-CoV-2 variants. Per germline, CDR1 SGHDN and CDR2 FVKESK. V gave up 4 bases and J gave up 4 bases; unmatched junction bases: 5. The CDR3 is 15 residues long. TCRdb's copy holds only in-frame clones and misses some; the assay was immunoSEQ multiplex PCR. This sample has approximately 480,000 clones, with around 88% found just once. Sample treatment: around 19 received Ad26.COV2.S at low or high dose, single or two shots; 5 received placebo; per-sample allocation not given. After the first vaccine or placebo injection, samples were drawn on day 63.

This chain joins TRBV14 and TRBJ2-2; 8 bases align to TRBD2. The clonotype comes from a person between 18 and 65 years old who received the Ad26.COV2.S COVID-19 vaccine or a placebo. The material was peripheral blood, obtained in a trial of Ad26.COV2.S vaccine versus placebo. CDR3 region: CASSLLAGTTGELFF. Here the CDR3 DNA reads TGTGCCAGCAGCCTGCTAGCGGGCACCACCGGGGAGCTGTTTTTT.